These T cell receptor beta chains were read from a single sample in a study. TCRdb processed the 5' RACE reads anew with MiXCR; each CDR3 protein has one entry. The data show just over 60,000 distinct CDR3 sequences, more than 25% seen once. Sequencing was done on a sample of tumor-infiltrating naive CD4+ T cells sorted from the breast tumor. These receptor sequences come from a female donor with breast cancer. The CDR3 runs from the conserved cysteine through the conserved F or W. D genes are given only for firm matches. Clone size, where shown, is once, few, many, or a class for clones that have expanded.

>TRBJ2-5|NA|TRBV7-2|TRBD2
CASSLKAGGLGTQYF
TGTGCCAGCAGCTTAAAGGCGGGGGGGCTCGGGACCCAGTACTTC
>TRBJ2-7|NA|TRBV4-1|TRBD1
CASSQEDRGGSSYEQYF
TGCGCCAGCAGCCAAGAAGACAGGGGAGGTAGCTCCTACGAGCAGTACTTC
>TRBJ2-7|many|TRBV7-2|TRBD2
CASSIRGSGSYEQYF
TGTGCCAGCAGCATAAGGGGTAGCGGGTCTTACGAGCAGTACTTC
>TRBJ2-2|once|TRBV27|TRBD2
CASGPQGLAGPGELFF
TGTGCCAGCGGACCCCAGGGACTAGCGGGACCCGGGGAGCTGTTTTTT
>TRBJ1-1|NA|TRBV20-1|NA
CSASTVGIEVFF
TGCAGTGCTAGTACGGTAGGGATTGAAGTTTTCTTT
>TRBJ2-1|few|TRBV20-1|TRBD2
CSASQVAGGPSSEQFF
TGCAGTGCCAGTCAAGTAGCGGGAGGGCCTTCTAGTGAGCAGTTCTTC
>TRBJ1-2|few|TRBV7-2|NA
CASSLGGWDGYTF
TGTGCCAGCAGCTTAGGGGGCTGGGATGGCTACACCTTC
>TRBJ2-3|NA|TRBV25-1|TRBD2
CASSVAGVTDTQYF
TGTGCCAGCAGTGTAGCGGGAGTCACAGATACGCAGTATTTT
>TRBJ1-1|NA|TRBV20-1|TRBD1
CSAGDRVRMNTEAFF
TGCAGTGCGGGGGACAGGGTCCGCATGAACACTGAAGCTTTCTTT
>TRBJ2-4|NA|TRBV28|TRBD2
CASSLDSGTTIAKNIQYF
TGTGCCAGCAGCTTAGACTCCGGGACTACCATAGCCAAAAACATTCAGTACTTC
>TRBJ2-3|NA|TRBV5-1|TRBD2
CASSLVIAGGTDTQYF
TGCGCCAGCAGCTTGGTTATAGCGGGAGGGACAGATACGCAGTATTTT
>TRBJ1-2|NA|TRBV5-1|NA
CASSLDSFDYGYTF
TGCGCCAGCAGCTTGGACTCCTTTGACTATGGCTACACCTTC
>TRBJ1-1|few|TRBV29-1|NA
CSGYLTDLNTEAFF
TGCAGCGGCTACCTGACAGATCTGAACACTGAAGCTTTCTTT
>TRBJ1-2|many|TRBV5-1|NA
CASSLGLGLNYGYTF
TGCGCCAGCAGCTTGGGCCTGGGACTAAACTATGGCTACACCTTC
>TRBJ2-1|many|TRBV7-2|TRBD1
CASSLGAGGWYEQFF
TGTGCCAGCAGCTTAGGGGCAGGGGGCTGGTATGAGCAGTTCTTC
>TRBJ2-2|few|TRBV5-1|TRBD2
CASSLETSGTGELFF
TGCGCCAGCAGCTTGGAGACTAGCGGCACCGGGGAGCTGTTTTTT
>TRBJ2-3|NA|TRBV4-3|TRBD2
CASSQLLAADTDTQYF
TGCGCCAGCAGCCAGTTGCTAGCGGCGGACACAGATACGCAGTATTTT
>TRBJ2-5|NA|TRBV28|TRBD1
CASSLSGGAETQYF
TGTGCCAGCAGTTTATCAGGGGGCGCGGAGACCCAGTACTTC
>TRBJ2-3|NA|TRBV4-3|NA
CASSHGRDTDTQYF
TGCGCCAGCAGCCACGGCCGAGACACAGATACGCAGTATTTT
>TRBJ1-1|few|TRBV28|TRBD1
CASSPGGNTEAFF
TGTGCCAGCAGCCCAGGGGGGAACACTGAAGCTTTCTTT
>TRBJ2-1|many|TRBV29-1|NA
CSVKRRQSLDEQFF
TGCAGCGTCAAACGCAGACAGTCCCTGGATGAGCAGTTCTTC